This TCR beta chain was recovered during a study of T cell responses to AZD1222 COVID-19 vaccine. The protocol was immunoSEQ multiplex PCR, while the TCRdb copy is restricted to in-frame clones and leaves out a portion. The data show 80,000 to 130,000 clones, roughly 89% seen once. The V gene lost 0 bases and the J gene lost 16 bases, with 18 bases spanning the gap. CDR1 and CDR2 (germline): KGHSH, LQKENI. The CDR3 consists of 14 residues. The V gene is TRBV18, the J gene TRBJ1-4; TRBD1 is a possible D gene (6 bases). The sequenced sample was peripheral blood, obtained on day 0 of AZD1222 vaccination. The receptor was isolated from an adult in good health. CDR3 sequence reads: CASSPPSGHPQQFF. Written as DNA, the CDR3 is TGTGCCAGCTCACCACCCTCGGGACACCCCCAGCAGTTTTTT.